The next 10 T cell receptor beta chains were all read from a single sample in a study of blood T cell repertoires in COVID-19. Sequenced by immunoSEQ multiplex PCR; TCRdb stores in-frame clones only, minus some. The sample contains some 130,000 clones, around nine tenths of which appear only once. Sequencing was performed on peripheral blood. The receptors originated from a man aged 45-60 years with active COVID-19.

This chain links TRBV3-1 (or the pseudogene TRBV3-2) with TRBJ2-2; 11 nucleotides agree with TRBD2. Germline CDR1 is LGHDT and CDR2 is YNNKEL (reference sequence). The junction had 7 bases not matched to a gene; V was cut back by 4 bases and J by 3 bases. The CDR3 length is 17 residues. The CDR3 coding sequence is TGTGCCAGCAGCCCCGGGTTAGCGGGAGGGGACACCGGGGAGCTGTTTTTT. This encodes CASSPGLAGGDTGELFF.

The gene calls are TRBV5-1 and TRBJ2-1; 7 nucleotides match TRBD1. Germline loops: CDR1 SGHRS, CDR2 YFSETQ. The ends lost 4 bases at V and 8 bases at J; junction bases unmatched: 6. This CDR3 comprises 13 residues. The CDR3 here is CASSEGARDEQFF. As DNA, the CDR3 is TGCGCCAGCAGCGAGGGGGCGCGGGATGAGCAGTTCTTC.

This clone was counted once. CDR3 region: CASSRNQGAQGKAFF. CDR3 sequence (DNA): TGTGCCAGCAGCCGCAACCAGGGGGCACAGGGGAAAGCTTTCTTT. V usage is TRBV5-4 and J usage is TRBJ1-1; 8 positions match TRBD1. The CDR3 has 15 residues. Germline assignment: CDR1 SGHNT and CDR2 YYREEE (reference sequence). V lost 4 bases and J lost 9; bases outside the gene matches: 14.

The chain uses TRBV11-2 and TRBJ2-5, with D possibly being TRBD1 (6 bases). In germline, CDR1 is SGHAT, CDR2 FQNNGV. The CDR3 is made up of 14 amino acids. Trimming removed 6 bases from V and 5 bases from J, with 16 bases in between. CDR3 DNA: TGTGCCAGCAGGAATTGGGTTAGGGGGGAGACCCAGTACTTC. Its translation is CASRNWVRGETQYF.

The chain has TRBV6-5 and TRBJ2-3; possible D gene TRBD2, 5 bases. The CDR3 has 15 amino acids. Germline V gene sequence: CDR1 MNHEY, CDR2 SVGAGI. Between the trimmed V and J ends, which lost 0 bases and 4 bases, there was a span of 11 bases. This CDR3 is CASSYSRERADTQYF. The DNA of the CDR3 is TGTGCCAGCAGTTACTCGAGGGAAAGAGCAGATACGCAGTATTTT.

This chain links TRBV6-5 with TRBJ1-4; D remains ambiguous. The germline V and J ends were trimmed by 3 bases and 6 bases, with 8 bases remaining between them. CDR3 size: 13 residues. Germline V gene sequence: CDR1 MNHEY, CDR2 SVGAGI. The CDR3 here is CASSYRFYEKLFF. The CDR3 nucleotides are TGTGCCAGCAGTTATAGATTTTATGAAAAACTGTTTTTT.

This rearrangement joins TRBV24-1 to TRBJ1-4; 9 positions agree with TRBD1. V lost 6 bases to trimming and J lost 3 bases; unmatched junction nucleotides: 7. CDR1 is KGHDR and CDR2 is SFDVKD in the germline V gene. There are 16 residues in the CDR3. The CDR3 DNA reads TGTGCCACCAGTCCCGGGACAGGGTTGGCTAATGAAAAACTGTTTTTT. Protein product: CATSPGTGLANEKLFF.

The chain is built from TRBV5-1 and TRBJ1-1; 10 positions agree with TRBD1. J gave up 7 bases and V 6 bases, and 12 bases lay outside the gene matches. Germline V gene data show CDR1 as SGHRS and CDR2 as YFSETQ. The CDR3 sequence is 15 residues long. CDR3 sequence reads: CASKLRDRGQGEAFF. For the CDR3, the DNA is TGCGCCAGCAAGCTTCGGGACAGGGGACAAGGTGAAGCTTTCTTT.

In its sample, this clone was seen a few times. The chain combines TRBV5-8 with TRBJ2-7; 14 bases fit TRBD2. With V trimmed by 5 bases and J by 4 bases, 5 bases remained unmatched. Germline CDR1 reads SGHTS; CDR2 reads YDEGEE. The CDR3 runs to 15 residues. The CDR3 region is CASSRGLAGGYEQYF. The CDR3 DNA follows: TGTGCCAGCAGTCGTGGACTAGCGGGGGGTTACGAGCAGTACTTC. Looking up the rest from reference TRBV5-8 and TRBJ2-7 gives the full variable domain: EAGVTQSPTHLIKTRGQQATLRCSPISGHTSVYWYQQALGLGLQFLLWYDEGEERNRGNFPPRFSGRQFPNYSSELNVNALELEDSALYLCASSRGLAGGYEQYFGPGTRLTVT.

Here the CDR3 reads CASNLGAHTEAFF. CDR3 nucleotide sequence: TGTGCCAGCAACTTGGGGGCCCACACTGAAGCTTTCTTT. This sequence joins TRBV28 and TRBJ1-1, with a possible D match to TRBD1 (6 bases). Germline CDR1 reads MDHEN; CDR2 reads SYDVKM. This CDR3 spans 13 amino acids. V lost 7 bases, J lost 3 bases, and 12 bases lay in between.